These 10 T cell receptor beta chains were sequenced from one sample in a study of blood T cell repertoires in COVID-19. Data came from immunoSEQ multiplex PCR; TCRdb stores just in-frame clones and leaves some out. This table holds fewer than 200,000 clones, 65% to 90% found once. The sequenced material came from peripheral blood. These TCRs come from a man aged 50 or older with active or convalescent COVID-19.

The table lists this clone with a count of one. The chain links TRBV5-1 to TRBJ2-3, with TRBD2 matching over 11 bases. Germline values: CDR1 SGHRS, CDR2 YFSETQ. This CDR3 contains 17 residues. Trimming cost V 3 bases and J 2 bases; bases outside gene matches: 8. CDR3 residues: CASSSGASGGHTDTQYF. The CDR3 bases are TGCGCCAGCAGCTCTGGCGCTAGCGGGGGGCACACAGATACGCAGTATTTT.

Many counts were recorded for this clone. The chain combines TRBV28 with TRBJ1-3; D might be TRBD1 (5 bases). Germline V gene data show CDR1 as MDHEN and CDR2 as SYDVKM. The CDR3 consists of 15 residues. Trimming removed 3 bases from V and 1 base from J, with 10 bases in between. The CDR3 is CASSLAGLSGNTIYF. In nucleotides, the CDR3 is TGTGCCAGCAGTTTGGCAGGGTTGTCTGGAAACACCATATATTTT.

V gene TRBV6-5 combines with J gene TRBJ2-7; 7 bases align to TRBD1. V gave up 6 bases and J gave up 0 bases; unmatched junction bases: 5. CDR1 is MNHEY, CDR2 SVGAGI, per germline. The CDR3 extends over 14 amino acids. The CDR3 sequence: CASRTGQASYEQYF. CDR3 sequence (DNA): TGTGCCAGCAGGACCGGACAGGCCTCCTACGAGCAGTACTTC.

This chain joins TRBV5-1 and TRBJ1-6, with 7 bases fitting TRBD1. The CDR3 extends over 16 amino acids. Trimming removed 6 bases from V and 0 bases from J; junction bases left unmatched: 6. Germline CDR1 reads SGHRS; CDR2 reads YFSETQ. DNA for the CDR3: TGCGCCAGCACCCCAGGGGGGAGCTCCTATAATTCACCCCTCCACTTT. Translating gives CASTPGGSSYNSPLHF.

The rearrangement uses TRBV18 and TRBJ2-1; TRBD2 might be the D (6 bases). Germline-derived CDR1 and CDR2 are KGHSH and LQKENI. The CDR3 contains 17 residues. Trimming shortened V by 0 bases and J by 0 bases, and 12 bases separated the two germline ends. The CDR3 sequence is CASSPPGTSYSYNEQFF. The CDR3 nucleotides read TGTGCCAGCTCACCACCGGGAACTAGCTACTCCTACAATGAGCAGTTCTTC.

The chain employs TRBV19 and TRBJ1-5; D not certain. The germline V gene has CDR1 LNHDA and CDR2 SQIVND (reference sequence). The CDR3 has 13 residues. V lost 9 bases to trimming and J lost 1 base, with 10 bases between them. The CDR3 is CASNGESNQPQHF. CDR3 in DNA: TGTGCCAGCAACGGGGAGAGCAATCAGCCCCAGCATTTT.

The chain joins TRBV19 to TRBJ2-3; 8 bases are shared with TRBD1. The trim removed 6 bases at V and 2 bases at J, leaving 7 bases unmatched. The CDR3 covers 15 residues. Germline-derived CDR1 and CDR2 are LNHDA and SQIVND (reference sequence). The CDR3 DNA follows: TGTGCCAGTAGATCACTGCAGGGGGCCACAGATACGCAGTATTTT. Translated: CASRSLQGATDTQYF.

The V call is TRBV18, the J call TRBJ2-5; D gene uncertain. Trimming took 6 bases from V and 1 from J, leaving 6 bases between them. Germline V gene lookup returns CDR1 KGHSH and CDR2 LQKENI. The CDR3 extends over 12 amino acids. This CDR3 is CASSTVQETQYF. The CDR3 DNA reads TGTGCCAGCTCCACTGTCCAAGAGACCCAGTACTTC.

This rearrangement joins TRBV10-3 to TRBJ2-1, with 7 bases aligning to TRBD2. The germline V gene encodes CDR1 ENHRY and CDR2 SYGVKD. This CDR3 comprises 14 residues. Germline trimming cut 8 bases from V and 1 base from J; bases unmatched to any gene: 5. CDR3 bases: TGTGCCATCGGACTAGTTGGATCCTACAATGAGCAGTTCTTC. Encoded protein: CAIGLVGSYNEQFF.

This clone came up a few times. The rearrangement uses TRBV7-9 and TRBJ2-5; D is unresolved. V was trimmed by 6 bases and J by 4 bases, leaving 12 bases between them. Germline values: CDR1 SEHNR, CDR2 FQNEAQ (reference sequence). The CDR3 is 13 residues long. DNA of the CDR3: TGTGCCAGCAGGCCCGAGGCTCGAGAGACCCAGTACTTC. It encodes CASRPEARETQYF.